The sequence of this T cell receptor (beta chain) was determined in a study of beta chain features in type 1 diabetes. The study, taken as a whole, reports: Possible PCR preference for shorter templates applied equally to patients and controls. Within the patient group, naive, central memory and Treg TCRB repertoires appeared more similar to each other than within healthy donors.

The authors sorted CD4+ naive, central memory, regulatory and stem cell-like memory cells via CD45RO/CCR7/CD25/CD127/CD95/CD27. CDR1 and CDR2 from the germline V gene are GTSNPN and SVGIG (reference sequence). The CDR3 spans 16 residues. Trimming at V came to 2 bases and at J to 6 bases, leaving 13 bases not matched to a gene. Expressed TCRB transcripts were sequenced after all isolated RNA was converted to cDNA. Profiled with immunoSEQ multiplex PCR; TCRdb holds only in-frame clones, not every one. This sample carries about 180,000 clones, roughly an eighth of them seen once, and the ten largest clones take 0.62%. This clone occurred a few times. Antigen: not known.

Material: central memory CD4+ T cells from blood. The rearrangement links TRBV30 to TRBJ2-3, with TRBD2 matching over 8 bases. This TCR was recovered from a woman aged 18-35 years in good health. CDR3 region: CAWSRNLAGQADTQYF. As DNA, the CDR3 is TGTGCCTGGAGTAGAAATCTAGCGGGCCAGGCGGATACGCAGTATTTT.